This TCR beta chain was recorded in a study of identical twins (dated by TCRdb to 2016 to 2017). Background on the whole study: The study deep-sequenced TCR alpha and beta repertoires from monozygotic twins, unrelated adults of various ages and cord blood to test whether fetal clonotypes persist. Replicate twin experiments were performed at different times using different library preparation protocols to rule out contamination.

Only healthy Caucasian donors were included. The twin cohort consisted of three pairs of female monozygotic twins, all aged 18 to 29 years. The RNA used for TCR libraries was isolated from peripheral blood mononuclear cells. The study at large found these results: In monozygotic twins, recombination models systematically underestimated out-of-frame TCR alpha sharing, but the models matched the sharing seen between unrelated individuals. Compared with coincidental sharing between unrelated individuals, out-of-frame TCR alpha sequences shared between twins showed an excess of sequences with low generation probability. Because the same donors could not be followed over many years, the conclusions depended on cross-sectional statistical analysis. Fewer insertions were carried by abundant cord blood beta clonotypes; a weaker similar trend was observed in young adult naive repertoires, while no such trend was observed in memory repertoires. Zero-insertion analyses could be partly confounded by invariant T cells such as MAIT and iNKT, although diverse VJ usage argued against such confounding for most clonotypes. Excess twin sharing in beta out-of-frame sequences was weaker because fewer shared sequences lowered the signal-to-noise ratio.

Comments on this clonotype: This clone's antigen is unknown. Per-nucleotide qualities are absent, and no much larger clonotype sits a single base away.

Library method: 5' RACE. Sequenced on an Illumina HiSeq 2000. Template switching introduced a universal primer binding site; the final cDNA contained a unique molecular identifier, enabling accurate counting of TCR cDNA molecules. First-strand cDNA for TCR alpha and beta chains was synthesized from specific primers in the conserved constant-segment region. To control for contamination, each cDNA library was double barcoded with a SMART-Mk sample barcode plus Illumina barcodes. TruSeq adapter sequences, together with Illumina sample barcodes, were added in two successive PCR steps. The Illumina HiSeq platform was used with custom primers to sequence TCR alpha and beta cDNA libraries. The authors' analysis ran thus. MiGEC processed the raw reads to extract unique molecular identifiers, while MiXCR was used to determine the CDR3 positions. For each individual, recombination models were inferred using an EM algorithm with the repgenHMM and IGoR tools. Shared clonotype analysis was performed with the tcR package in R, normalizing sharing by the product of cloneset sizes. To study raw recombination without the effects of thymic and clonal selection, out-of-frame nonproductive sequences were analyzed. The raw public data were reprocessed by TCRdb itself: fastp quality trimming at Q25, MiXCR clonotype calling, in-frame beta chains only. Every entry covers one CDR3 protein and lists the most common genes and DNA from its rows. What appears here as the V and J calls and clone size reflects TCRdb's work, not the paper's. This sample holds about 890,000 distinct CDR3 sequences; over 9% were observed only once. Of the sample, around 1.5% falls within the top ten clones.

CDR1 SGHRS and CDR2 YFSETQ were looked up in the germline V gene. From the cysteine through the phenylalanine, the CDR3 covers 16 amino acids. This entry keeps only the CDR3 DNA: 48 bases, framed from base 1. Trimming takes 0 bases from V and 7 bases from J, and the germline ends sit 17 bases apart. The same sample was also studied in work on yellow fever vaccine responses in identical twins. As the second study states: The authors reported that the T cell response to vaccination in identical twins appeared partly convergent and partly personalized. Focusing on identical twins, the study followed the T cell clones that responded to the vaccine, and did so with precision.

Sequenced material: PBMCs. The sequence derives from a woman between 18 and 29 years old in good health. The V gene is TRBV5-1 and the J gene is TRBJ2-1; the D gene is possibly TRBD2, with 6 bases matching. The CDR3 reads CASSLAGQGLRNEQFF. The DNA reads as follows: TGCGCCAGCAGCTTGGCTGGGCAGGGACTTCGGAATGAGCAGTTCTTC. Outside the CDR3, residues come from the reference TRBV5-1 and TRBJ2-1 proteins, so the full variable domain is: KAGVTQTPRYLIKTRGQQVTLSCSPISGHRSVSWYQQTPGQGLQFLFEYFSETQRNKGNFPGRFSGRQFSNSRSEMNVSTLELGDSALYLCASSLAGQGLRNEQFFGPGTRLTVL.